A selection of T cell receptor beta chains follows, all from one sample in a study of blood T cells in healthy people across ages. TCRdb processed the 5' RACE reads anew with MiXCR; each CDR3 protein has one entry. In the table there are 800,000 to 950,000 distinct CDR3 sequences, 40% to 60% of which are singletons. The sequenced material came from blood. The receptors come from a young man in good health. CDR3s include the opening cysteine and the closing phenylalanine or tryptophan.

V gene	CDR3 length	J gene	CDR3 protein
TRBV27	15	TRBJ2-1	CAGSLGGSSYNEQFF
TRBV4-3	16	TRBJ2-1	CASSHLSGGAHNEQFF
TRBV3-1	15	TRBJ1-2	CASSQEPGLFYGYTF
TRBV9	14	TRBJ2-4	CASSVDLAKNIQYF
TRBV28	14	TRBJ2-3	CASSLAGGKDTQYF
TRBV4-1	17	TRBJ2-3	CASRPASTSAVTDTQYF
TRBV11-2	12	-	CASSLGKDEQYF
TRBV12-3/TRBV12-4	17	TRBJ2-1	CASSFTRDRGADIEQFF
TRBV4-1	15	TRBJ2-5	CASSPGTGTGDEQYF
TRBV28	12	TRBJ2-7	CASSLGGYEQYF
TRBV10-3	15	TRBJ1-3	CAISDGGVSGNTIYF
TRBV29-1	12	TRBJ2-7	CSVVSGAYEQYF
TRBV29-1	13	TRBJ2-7	CSVVTPGTYEQYF
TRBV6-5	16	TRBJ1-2	CASSYSSGGLIMGYTF
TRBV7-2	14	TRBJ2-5	CASSLRTGEGTQYF
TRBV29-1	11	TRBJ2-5	CSGDRGDEQYF
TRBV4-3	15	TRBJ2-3	CASSQDRTSGGQQYF
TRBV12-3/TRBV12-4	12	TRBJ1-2	CASSSDGYGYTF
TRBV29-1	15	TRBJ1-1	CSGTGTGTMNTEAFF
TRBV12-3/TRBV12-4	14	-	CASSFLTEQETQYF
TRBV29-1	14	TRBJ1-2	CSVEGIGANYGYTF
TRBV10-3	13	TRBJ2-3	CAIIDGSTDTQYF
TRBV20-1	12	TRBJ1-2	CSATPVGYGYTF
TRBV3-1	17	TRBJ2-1	CASSQDLGGGSYNEQFF
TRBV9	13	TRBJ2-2	CASSLWTAGELFF
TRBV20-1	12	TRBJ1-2	CSASGWWDGYTF
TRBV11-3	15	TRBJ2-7	CASSPGPIFSYEQYF
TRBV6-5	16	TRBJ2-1	CASTYGGGGSSNEQFF
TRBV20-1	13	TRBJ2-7	CSARGRAGYEQYF
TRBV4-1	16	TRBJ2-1	CASSQDGGARYNEQFF
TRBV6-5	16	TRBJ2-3	CASSLQGVGGTDTQYF
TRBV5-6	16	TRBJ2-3	CASSQDRQGYTDTQYF
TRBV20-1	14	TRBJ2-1	CSASGVASYNEQFF
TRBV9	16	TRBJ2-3	CASSAAEGSLLDTQYF
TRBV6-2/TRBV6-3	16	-	CASRPPTGQGSYEQYF
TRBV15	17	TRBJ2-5	CATSTLGGLAGGATQYF
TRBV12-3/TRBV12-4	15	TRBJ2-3	CASSPAGQFTDTQYF
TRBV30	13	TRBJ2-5	CAWRLAGGNEQYF
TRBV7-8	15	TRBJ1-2	CASSSRTGEAYGYTF
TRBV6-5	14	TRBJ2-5	CASSRRGGQETQYF
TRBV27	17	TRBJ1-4	CASSFGRQAQANEKLFF
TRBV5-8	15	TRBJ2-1	CASRRGLMGGDQEFF
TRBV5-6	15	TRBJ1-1	CASSKPGLMNTEAFF
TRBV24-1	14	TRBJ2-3	CATSAGWETDTQYF
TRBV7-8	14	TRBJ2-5	CASSLDGVRETQYF
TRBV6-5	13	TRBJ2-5	CASSYSGRETQYF
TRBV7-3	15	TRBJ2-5	CASSPGLAGTETQYF
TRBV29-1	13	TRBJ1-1	CSVDGDLGTEAFF
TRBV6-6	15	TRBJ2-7	CASRDASGQAYEQYF
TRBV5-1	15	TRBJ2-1	CASRLAQGAYNEQFF
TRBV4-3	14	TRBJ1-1	CASSQEWGGTEAFF